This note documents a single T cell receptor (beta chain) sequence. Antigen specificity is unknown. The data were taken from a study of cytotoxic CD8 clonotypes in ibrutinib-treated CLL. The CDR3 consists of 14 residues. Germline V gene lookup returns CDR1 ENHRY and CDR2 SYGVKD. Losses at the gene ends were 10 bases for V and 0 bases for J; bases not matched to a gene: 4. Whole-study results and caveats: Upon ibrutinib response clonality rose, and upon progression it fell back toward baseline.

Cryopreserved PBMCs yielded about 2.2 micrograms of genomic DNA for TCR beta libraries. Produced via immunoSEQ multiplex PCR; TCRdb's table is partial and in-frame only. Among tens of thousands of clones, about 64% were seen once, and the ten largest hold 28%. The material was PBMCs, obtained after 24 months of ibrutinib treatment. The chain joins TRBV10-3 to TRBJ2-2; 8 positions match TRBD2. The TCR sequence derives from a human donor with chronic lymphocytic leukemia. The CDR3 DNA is TGTGCCACCAGGGGACTAGCGAACACCGGGGAGCTGTTTTTT. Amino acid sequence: CATRGLANTGELFF.